The clone carrying this T cell receptor (beta chain) was detected only a few times. Its target is unknown. The CDR3 is 11 amino acids. Germline values: CDR1 GTSNPN, CDR2 SVGIG (reference sequence). Trimming pared 0 bases from V and 8 bases from J, leaving 5 bases between. The sample comes from a study of beta chain features in type 1 diabetes. Expressed TCRB transcripts were sequenced, since all the RNA that had been isolated was reverse transcribed. Assay: immunoSEQ multiplex PCR; the TCRdb copy retains only in-frame clones and omits some. The sample lists a few hundred thousand clones, 16% occurring once. Regarding the study as a whole: TCRB CDR3 length was moderately but significantly reduced in all four CD4+ subsets of Type 1 diabetes patients.

V usage is TRBV30 and J usage is TRBJ2-1; the D is unclear. The sequence derives from a man aged 30 to 45 with type 1 diabetes. The sequenced sample was naive CD4+ T cells from blood. CDR3 bases: TGTGCCTGGAGTGTTGAGGATGAGCAGTTCTTC. Translation: CAWSVEDEQFF.